The sequence of this T cell receptor (beta chain) was determined in a study of response to subunit inactivated influenza vaccine. Notes on the study in general: Only a handful of new T cells, the authors suggested, are recruited with each seasonal influenza vaccination.

V gave up 3 bases and J gave up 9 bases; unmatched junction bases: 3. CDR3 size: 13 residues. CDR1 is KGHSH, CDR2 LQKENI, per germline. This clonotype was counted ten times or more. Its matching antigen is unknown. TCRdb re-analysed the RT-PCR reads in MiXCR, keeping a single row per CDR3 protein. The data contain 610,000 or so distinct CDR3 sequences, around 15% of them singletons. This receptor was taken from a middle-aged man who received an inactivated influenza vaccine. V usage is TRBV18 and J usage is TRBJ2-7; 12 bases fit TRBD1. The input for sequencing was PBMCs from blood, taken 11 to 12 days after vaccination. The CDR3 bases are TGTGCCAGCTCACCCGGGACAGGGGGCTGGCAGTACTTC. Translated, it gives CASSPGTGGWQYF.